Listed below are T cell receptor beta chains from one sample, sequenced in a study of blood T cell repertoires in COVID-19. TCRdb keeps only in-frame clones here, not all; method: immunoSEQ multiplex PCR. Among a few hundred thousand clones listed, 80% to 95% were seen once. Specimen: PBMCs or T cells enriched from blood (not recorded which). All receptors come from a woman aged 25 to 39 who had recovered from COVID-19. CDR3s include the opening cysteine and the closing phenylalanine or tryptophan. Fields, in order: CDR3 protein, CDR3 DNA, D gene, V gene, CDR3 length, J gene, clone size. The D gene is left open where the match is weak. Not every row has a clone size; where given, it reads once, few, many or a size class.

CASGAGGLRQPQHF | TGTGCCAGCGGGGCAGGGGGTCTAAGGCAGCCCCAGCATTTT | TRBD1 | TRBV2 | 14 | TRBJ1-5 | NA
CASSILGLTGTEAFF | TGCGCCAGCAGCATACTGGGACTAACGGGCACTGAAGCTTTCTTT | NA | TRBV5-1 | 15 | TRBJ1-1 | NA
CATSDPGGDHEKLFF | TGTGCCACCAGTGATCCGGGAGGGGATCATGAAAAACTGTTTTTT | NA | TRBV24-1 | 15 | TRBJ1-4 | once
CASSRTGGAVNEQFF | TGCGCCAGCAGCCGGACAGGGGGCGCTGTAAATGAGCAGTTCTTC | TRBD1 | TRBV4-3 | 15 | TRBJ2-1 | NA
CASGGANYGYTF | TGTGCCAGCGGGGGGGCTAACTATGGCTACACCTTC | NA | TRBV27 | 12 | TRBJ1-2 | NA
CASSFTGNQPQHF | TGTGCCAGCAGCTTCACAGGGAATCAGCCCCAGCATTTT | NA | TRBV7-2 | 13 | TRBJ1-5 | NA
CASSLSGRGESGANVLTF | TGTGCCAGCAGCTTATCGGGCAGGGGGGAATCCGGGGCCAACGTCCTGACTTTC | NA | TRBV7-2 | 18 | TRBJ2-6 | NA
CASSSSLIRRSPNYGYTF | TGTGCCAGCAGCTCGTCTTTAATCCGCAGGTCCCCTAACTATGGCTACACCTTC | NA | TRBV11-2 | 18 | TRBJ1-2 | NA
CASSVVSDWADTQYF | TGTGCCAGCAGCGTAGTATCGGACTGGGCAGATACGCAGTATTTT | NA | TRBV9 | 15 | TRBJ2-3 | NA
CASSRDRGRTDTQYF | TGTGCCAGTAGCAGGGACAGGGGCCGCACAGATACGCAGTATTTT | TRBD1 | TRBV19 | 15 | TRBJ2-3 | NA
CAWSPGDTFMNTEAFF | TGTGCCTGGAGTCCAGGGGACACTTTCATGAACACTGAAGCTTTCTTT | NA | TRBV30 | 16 | TRBJ1-1 | NA
CASSVTGDHGYTF | TGCGCCAGCAGCGTTACAGGGGATCATGGCTACACCTTC | TRBD1 | TRBV5-1 | 13 | TRBJ1-2 | once
CASSSLTGQGSYEQYF | TGTGCCAGCAGCTCCCTTACGGGACAGGGCTCCTACGAGCAGTACTTC | TRBD1 | TRBV7-9 | 16 | TRBJ2-7 | once
CASSTRRPTGRGNTIYF | TGTGCCAGCAGCACTCGACGCCCGACAGGCAGAGGAAACACCATATATTTT | NA | TRBV21-1 | 17 | TRBJ1-3 | NA
CASSHRRQGCTF | TGTGCCAGCAGCCACCGCCGACAGGGTTGCACCTTC | TRBD1 | TRBV3-1/TRBV3-2 | 12 | TRBJ1-2 | NA
CASSWSGTAYEQYF | TGTGCCAGCAGTTGGTCCGGGACAGCCTACGAGCAGTACTTC | TRBD1 | TRBV27 | 14 | TRBJ2-7 | NA
CASSMGTSYNEQFF | TGTGCCAGTAGTATGGGGACTAGCTACAATGAGCAGTTCTTC | TRBD2 | TRBV19 | 14 | TRBJ2-1 | NA
CASSWVSGSLIHEQYF | TGTGCCAGCAGTTGGGTTAGCGGGAGTCTAATCCACGAGCAGTACTTC | TRBD2 | TRBV6-5 | 16 | TRBJ2-7 | NA
CASSDRRSSGNTIYF | TGTGCCAGCAGCGATCGTCGGAGCTCTGGAAACACCATATATTTT | NA | TRBV11-1 | 15 | TRBJ1-3 | NA
CASSSGDLANYGYTF | TGTGCCAGCAGTTCCGGGGACTTAGCTAACTATGGCTACACCTTC | NA | TRBV28 | 15 | TRBJ1-2 | NA
CASSLALVAGQETQYF | TGTGCCAGCAGCTTAGCGCTGGTTGCGGGCCAAGAGACCCAGTACTTC | NA | TRBV7-9 | 16 | TRBJ2-5 | NA
CASSLGGIVSYEQYF | TGTGCCAGCAGTTTAGGAGGGATAGTAAGCTACGAGCAGTACTTC | NA | TRBV27 | 15 | TRBJ2-7 | NA
CASRPRNTEAFF | TGTGCCAGCAGGCCCAGGAACACTGAAGCTTTCTTT | NA | TRBV28 | 12 | TRBJ1-1 | NA
CASSQGLGQGSSYEQYF | TGCGCCAGCAGCCAAGGATTGGGACAGGGTAGCTCCTACGAGCAGTACTTC | TRBD1 | TRBV4-3 | 17 | TRBJ2-7 | NA
CASSSSTGVYGYTF | TGCGCCAGCAGCTCGTCGACAGGGGTATATGGCTACACCTTC | TRBD1 | TRBV5-1 | 14 | TRBJ1-2 | NA
CASSEYGTQYF | TGTGCCAGCAGTGAATACGGGACCCAGTACTTC | NA | TRBV25-1 | 11 | TRBJ2-5 | NA
CASRLTGSSYEQYF | TGTGCCAGCAGGTTAACAGGGAGCTCCTACGAGCAGTACTTC | NA | TRBV11-2 | 14 | TRBJ2-7 | many
CASSDGGDGGYTF | TGTGCCAGCAGTGATGGAGGGGATGGGGGCTACACCTTC | NA | TRBV25-1 | 13 | TRBJ1-2 | NA
CASSTDSNYGYTF | TGTGCCAGTAGTACGGACAGTAACTATGGCTACACCTTC | NA | TRBV19 | 13 | TRBJ1-2 | NA
CASSPERGGYTF | TGTGCCAGCTCACCAGAGCGGGGTGGCTACACCTTC | NA | TRBV18 | 12 | TRBJ1-2 | once
CASSLWTSGGYEQYF | TGTGCCAGCAGTTTATGGACTAGCGGGGGCTACGAGCAGTACTTC | TRBD2 | TRBV28 | 15 | TRBJ2-7 | NA
CASSLSGPSSNQPQHF | TGCGCCAGCAGCCTCTCTGGCCCAAGTAGCAATCAGCCCCAGCATTTT | NA | TRBV4-1 | 16 | TRBJ1-5 | NA
CASSPHPGQHSNQPQHF | TGTGCCAGCAGTCCTCACCCCGGACAGCATAGCAATCAGCCCCAGCATTTT | NA | TRBV28 | 17 | TRBJ1-5 | NA
CASSQGLAIIQETQYF | TGCGCCAGCAGCCAAGGACTAGCGATAATACAAGAGACCCAGTACTTC | TRBD2 | TRBV4-1 | 16 | TRBJ2-5 | NA
CATSRDRASYNEQFF | TGTGCCACCAGCAGAGATAGAGCCTCCTACAATGAGCAGTTCTTC | NA | TRBV15 | 15 | TRBJ2-1 | NA
CASSVTDRISGNTIYF | TGTGCCAGCAGCGTGACGGACAGGATATCTGGAAACACCATATATTTT | TRBD1 | TRBV9 | 16 | TRBJ1-3 | NA
CATHVGLAELGEQFF | TGTGCCACCCACGTAGGACTAGCGGAACTGGGTGAGCAGTTCTTC | TRBD2 | TRBV19 | 15 | TRBJ2-1 | NA
CASSQGTRQSNTGELFF | TGCGCCAGCAGTCAAGGTACGAGACAGTCAAACACCGGGGAGCTGTTTTTT | NA | TRBV23-1 | 17 | TRBJ2-2 | NA
CASSLAPSVSSYNEQFF | TGTGCCAGCAGCTTAGCCCCTAGCGTTAGCTCCTACAATGAGCAGTTCTTC | NA | TRBV11-2 | 17 | TRBJ2-1 | NA
CSVDGTDSGNTIYF | TGCAGCGTTGACGGGACAGACTCTGGAAACACCATATATTTT | TRBD1 | TRBV29-1 | 14 | TRBJ1-3 | NA
CASSVEPADGSQYF | TGTGCCAGCAGCGTCGAGCCAGCGGACGGTTCGCAGTATTTT | NA | TRBV9 | 14 | TRBJ2-3 | NA
CASTPGQGNTGELFF | TGTGCCAGCACCCCGGGACAGGGGAACACCGGGGAGCTGTTTTTT | TRBD1 | TRBV7-9 | 15 | TRBJ2-2 | NA
CASSSGGTGVLSPLHF | TGTGCCAGCAGCTCAGGTGGGACAGGGGTTTTGTCACCCCTCCACTTT | TRBD1 | TRBV7-2 | 16 | TRBJ1-6 | NA
CASSIKGAASLYGYTF | TGTGCCAGTAGTATTAAAGGGGCAGCTTCCCTCTATGGCTACACCTTC | NA | TRBV19 | 16 | TRBJ1-2 | few
CATSELAGAQYF | TGTGCCACCAGTGAACTGGCAGGGGCCCAGTACTTC | NA | TRBV24-1 | 12 | TRBJ2-5 | once
CASSLARTGAPYGYTF | TGTGCCAGCAGCTTAGCGCGTACAGGGGCCCCCTATGGCTACACCTTC | TRBD1 | TRBV7-8 | 16 | TRBJ1-2 | NA
CASSYRDNYGYTF | TGTGCCAGCAGCTACAGGGACAACTATGGCTACACCTTC | NA | TRBV7-2 | 13 | TRBJ1-2 | NA
CASSLWGEVYGYTF | TGTGCCAGCAGCTTGTGGGGGGAGGTCTATGGCTACACCTTC | NA | TRBV5-6 | 14 | TRBJ1-2 | NA
CASTVPQGSTEAFF | TGTGCCAGCACCGTACCTCAGGGAAGCACTGAAGCTTTCTTT | NA | TRBV28 | 14 | TRBJ1-1 | NA
CASSSRRTSNRDNEQFF | TGTGCCAGCAGTTCCCGGAGAACTAGCAATAGGGACAATGAGCAGTTCTTC | NA | TRBV6-2/TRBV6-3 | 17 | TRBJ2-1 | NA
CASSSAGTVNTEAFF | TGTGCCAGCAGTTCCGCAGGTACAGTGAACACTGAAGCTTTCTTT | NA | TRBV28 | 15 | TRBJ1-1 | NA